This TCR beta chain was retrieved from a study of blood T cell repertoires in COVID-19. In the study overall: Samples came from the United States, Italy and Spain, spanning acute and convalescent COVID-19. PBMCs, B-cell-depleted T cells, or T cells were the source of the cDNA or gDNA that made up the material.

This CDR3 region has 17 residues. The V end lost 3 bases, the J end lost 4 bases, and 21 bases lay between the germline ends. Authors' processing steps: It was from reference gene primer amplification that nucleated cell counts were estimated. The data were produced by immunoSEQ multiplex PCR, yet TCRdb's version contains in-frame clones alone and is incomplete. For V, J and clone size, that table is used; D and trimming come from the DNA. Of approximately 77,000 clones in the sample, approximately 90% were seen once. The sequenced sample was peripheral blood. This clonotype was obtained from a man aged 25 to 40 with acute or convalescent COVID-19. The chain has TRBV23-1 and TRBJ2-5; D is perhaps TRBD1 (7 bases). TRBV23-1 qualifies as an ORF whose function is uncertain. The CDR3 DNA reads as TGCGCCAGCAGTCAGCGACTGCAGGGGGGCAGTGGAGAGACCCAGTACTTC. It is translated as CASSQRLQGGSGETQYF.